Described below is a single TCR beta chain sequence and its context. This CDR3 region has 17 residues. Trimming cost V 7 bases and J 0 bases; bases outside gene matches: 11. Germline CDR1 and CDR2: LNHDA and SQIVND (reference sequence). The entry originates in a study of blood T cell repertoires in COVID-19. About the study: The United States, Italy and Spain were the sources of the acute and convalescent COVID-19 samples. T cells, B-cell-depleted T cells, or PBMCs supplied cDNA or gDNA.

Per the study methods: Amplification of reference gene primers provided the estimated nucleated cell counts. This table comes from immunoSEQ multiplex PCR, and its TCRdb copy is limited to in-frame clones, with some not included. From that table come the V and J calls and clone size; the DNA was used to work out D and trimming. The sample lists over 130,000 clones, around 85% occurring once. The sequence was obtained from a man in his 70s with acute or convalescent COVID-19. The material sequenced was peripheral blood. The V and J genes are TRBV19 and TRBJ1-5, with 8 bases that match TRBD1. The DNA for the CDR3 is TGTGCCAGTAATCCCGGGACAGGCAGTTATAGCAATCAGCCCCAGCATTTT. It yields the protein CASNPGTGSYSNQPQHF. The full variable domain, rest sourced from reference TRBV19 and TRBJ1-5, is DGGITQSPKYLFRKEGQNVTLSCEQNLNHDAMYWYRQDPGQGLRLIYYSQIVNDFQKGDIAEGYSVSREKKESFPLTVTSAQKNPTAFYLCASNPGTGSYSNQPQHFGDGTRLSIL.